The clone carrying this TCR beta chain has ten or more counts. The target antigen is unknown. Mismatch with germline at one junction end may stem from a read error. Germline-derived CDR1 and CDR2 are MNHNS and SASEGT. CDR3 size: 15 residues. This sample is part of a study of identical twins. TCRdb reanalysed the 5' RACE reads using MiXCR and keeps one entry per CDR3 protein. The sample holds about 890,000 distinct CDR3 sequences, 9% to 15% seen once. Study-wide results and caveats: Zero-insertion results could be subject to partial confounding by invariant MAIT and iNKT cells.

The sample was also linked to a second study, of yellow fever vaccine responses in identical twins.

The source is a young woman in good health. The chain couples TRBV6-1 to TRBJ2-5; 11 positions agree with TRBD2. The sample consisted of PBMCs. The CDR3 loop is CASSPGTSGQETQYF. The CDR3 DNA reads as TGCGCCAGCAGCCCCGGGACTAGCGGACAAGAGACCCAGTACTTC.